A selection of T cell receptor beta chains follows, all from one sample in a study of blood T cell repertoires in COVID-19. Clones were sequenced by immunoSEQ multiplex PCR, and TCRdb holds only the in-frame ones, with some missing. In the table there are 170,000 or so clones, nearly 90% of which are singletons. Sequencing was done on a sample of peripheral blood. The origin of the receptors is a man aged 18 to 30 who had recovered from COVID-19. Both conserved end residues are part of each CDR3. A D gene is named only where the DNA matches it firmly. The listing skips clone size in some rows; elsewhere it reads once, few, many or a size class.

CASTKLAGTDTQYF | TGCGCCAGCACAAAACTAGCGGGCACAGATACGCAGTATTTT | TRBJ2-3 | TRBV5-1 | . | TRBD2
CASSQDPLGVRQETQYF | TGCGCCAGCAGCCAAGATCCGCTGGGCGTAAGGCAAGAGACCCAGTACTTC | TRBJ2-5 | TRBV4-1 | . | .
CASSPLSGSTDTQYF | TGTGCCAGCTCACCATTGAGCGGGAGCACAGATACGCAGTATTTT | TRBJ2-3 | TRBV18 | . | .
CASILGGEQFF | TGTGCCAGCATCCTCGGGGGTGAGCAGTTCTTC | TRBJ2-1 | TRBV7-6 | . | .
CASSQDYRSPLDNEQFF | TGTGCCAGCAGCCAAGATTACCGGTCACCCCTGGACAATGAGCAGTTCTTC | TRBJ2-1 | TRBV3-1/TRBV3-2 | . | .
CASSQDRLAAYEQYF | TGCGCCAGCAGCCAAGACCGACTAGCGGCCTACGAGCAGTACTTC | TRBJ2-7 | TRBV4-3 | few | TRBD2
CASSTGDYGNQPQHF | TGCGCCAGCAGCACGGGGGATTACGGCAATCAGCCCCAGCATTTT | TRBJ1-5 | TRBV5-1 | . | .
CASSWTSGNEQFF | TGTGCCAGCAGCTGGACTAGCGGCAATGAGCAGTTCTTC | TRBJ2-1 | TRBV6-1 | . | TRBD2
CASSPTEGQGRRF | TGTGCCAGTAGCCCGACCGAGGGACAGGGGCGACGATTT | TRBJ1-1 | TRBV19 | . | TRBD1
CASSLARGQGEKLFF | TGTGCCAGCAGCTTGGCGAGAGGACAAGGTGAAAAACTGTTTTTT | TRBJ1-4 | TRBV5-4 | . | .
CASSPRGGTGGADTQYF | TGTGCCAGCAGCCCCCGGGGGGGGACAGGGGGGGCAGATACGCAGTATTTT | TRBJ2-3 | TRBV9 | . | TRBD1
CASRISGQGQETQYF | TGTGCCAGCAGAATATCGGGACAGGGCCAAGAGACCCAGTACTTC | TRBJ2-5 | TRBV14 | . | TRBD1
CASSLAVSSTGELFF | TGCGCCAGCAGCTTGGCCGTATCCTCCACCGGGGAGCTGTTTTTT | TRBJ2-2 | TRBV5-1 | . | .
CASSLNRYGYTF | TGTGCCAGCAGTTTAAACAGATATGGCTACACCTTC | TRBJ1-2 | TRBV12-3/TRBV12-4 | . | .
CASNRGQGLGEQYF | TGTGCCAGCAACCGGGGACAGGGGTTGGGTGAGCAGTACTTC | TRBJ2-7 | TRBV5-8 | . | TRBD1
CASISASGASYEQYF | TGTGCCAGCATTAGCGCTAGCGGGGCTTCCTACGAGCAGTACTTC | TRBJ2-7 | TRBV6-5 | . | TRBD2
CASSGVDRAGQPQHF | TGTGCCAGCAGTGGAGTGGACAGGGCTGGTCAGCCCCAGCATTTT | TRBJ1-5 | TRBV28 | . | TRBD1
CASSQDVSFGTGDSYGYTF | TGCGCCAGCAGCCAAGATGTAAGCTTCGGGACAGGGGACTCCTATGGCTACACCTTC | TRBJ1-2 | TRBV4-3 | few | TRBD1
CSVGGQGAGPAEAFF | TGCAGCGTGGGGGGACAGGGGGCTGGGCCCGCTGAAGCTTTCTTT | TRBJ1-1 | TRBV29-1 | . | TRBD1
CATRDRDSEKLFF | TGTGCCACCCGTGACAGGGACTCTGAAAAACTGTTTTTT | TRBJ1-4 | TRBV24-1 | . | TRBD1
CSVEFAPEGGGTDTQYF | TGCAGCGTTGAATTTGCCCCGGAGGGTGGAGGCACAGATACGCAGTATTTT | TRBJ2-3 | TRBV29-1 | . | .
CASSLGGSSSYNEQFF | TGTGCCAGCAGCTTAGGCGGGAGCAGTTCCTACAATGAGCAGTTCTTC | TRBJ2-1 | TRBV7-2 | . | TRBD2
CASSLRGQAHEQYF | TGTGCCAGCAGCCTACGAGGACAGGCTCACGAGCAGTACTTC | TRBJ2-7 | TRBV3-1/TRBV3-2 | . | TRBD1
CASTGTGDTTQPQHF | TGTGCCAGCACCGGGACAGGGGATACTACTCAGCCCCAGCATTTT | TRBJ1-5 | TRBV6-5 | . | TRBD1
CASSPTGTQPQHF | TGTGCCAGCTCACCTACAGGGACTCAGCCCCAGCATTTT | TRBJ1-5 | TRBV18 | few | .
CASTRGGTEAFF | TGTGCCAGCACCCGCGGGGGGACTGAAGCTTTCTTT | TRBJ1-1 | TRBV6-5 | . | .
CSEGQGFYEQYF | TGCAGCGAGGGACAGGGATTCTACGAGCAGTACTTC | TRBJ2-7 | TRBV29-1 | . | TRBD1
CASSARASGLVSYNEQFF | TGTGCCAGCAGCGCCCGGGCTAGCGGGCTAGTCTCCTACAATGAGCAGTTCTTC | TRBJ2-1 | TRBV7-9 | . | TRBD2
CAWNQTPSFGLNSGANVLTF | TGTGCCTGGAACCAGACACCGTCCTTCGGACTCAACTCTGGGGCCAACGTCCTGACTTTC | TRBJ2-6 | TRBV30 | . | .
CASENDRGNTIYF | TGTGCCAGCGAAAATGACAGGGGAAACACCATATATTTT | TRBJ1-3 | TRBV25-1 | . | .
CASSVEASGANVLTF | TGTGCCAGCAGCGTAGAAGCGTCTGGGGCCAACGTCCTGACTTTC | TRBJ2-6 | TRBV9 | . | .
CASSFDSNTEAFF | TGTGCCAGCAGCTTTGACAGTAACACTGAAGCTTTCTTT | TRBJ1-1 | TRBV7-2 | . | .
CASSLGDRRSQPQHF | TGTGCCAGCAGCTTAGGGGACAGAAGAAGTCAGCCCCAGCATTTT | TRBJ1-5 | TRBV7-2 | once | TRBD1
CASRALSGIQETQYF | TGTGCCAGCAGGGCATTGAGCGGGATCCAAGAGACCCAGTACTTC | TRBJ2-5 | TRBV27 | . | TRBD2
CASTKGAGNTIYF | TGTGCCAGTACAAAGGGAGCGGGAAACACCATATATTTT | TRBJ1-3 | TRBV19 | . | .
CASSYGGYYQPQHF | TGTGCCAGCAGTTACGGCGGATACTATCAGCCCCAGCATTTT | TRBJ1-5 | TRBV6-2/TRBV6-3 | . | .
CASSLDRGNSPLHF | TGTGCCAGCAGCTTGGACAGGGGAAATTCACCCCTCCACTTT | TRBJ1-6 | TRBV6-5 | . | TRBD1
CASSQVRTNYGYTF | TGCGCCAGCAGCCAAGTGAGGACAAACTATGGCTACACCTTC | TRBJ1-2 | TRBV4-3 | . | .
CASSRDTNTGELFF | TGTGCCAGCAGCCGGGACACAAACACCGGGGAGCTGTTTTTT | TRBJ2-2 | TRBV6-4 | . | .
CASSLAEYNEQFF | TGTGCCAGCAGCTTAGCGGAGTACAATGAGCAGTTCTTC | TRBJ2-1 | TRBV7-6 | . | .
CAINRGMNTEAFF | TGTGCCATCAATCGGGGGATGAACACTGAAGCTTTCTTT | TRBJ1-1 | TRBV10-3 | . | .
CAISFLNEQFF | TGTGCCATCAGTTTTCTCAATGAGCAGTTCTTC | TRBJ2-1 | TRBV10-3 | . | .
CASSQMDRPYGYTF | TGCGCCAGCAGTCAGATGGACAGACCCTATGGCTACACCTTC | TRBJ1-2 | TRBV10-1 | . | .
CASSQGQNYEQYF | TGTGCCAGCAGCCAAGGACAGAACTACGAGCAGTACTTC | TRBJ2-7 | TRBV14 | . | .
CASSQAARGASETQYF | TGCGCCAGCAGCCAAGCGGCGCGGGGGGCGTCGGAGACCCAGTACTTC | TRBJ2-5 | TRBV4-3 | . | TRBD2
CATSRDFRSGANVLTF | TGTGCCACCAGCAGAGACTTTAGGAGTGGGGCCAACGTCCTGACTTTC | TRBJ2-6 | TRBV15 | . | .
CASSPSGEQYF | TGTGCCAGCAGCCCAAGCGGCGAGCAGTACTTC | TRBJ2-7 | TRBV21-1 | . | .
CASSLTTSRNTEAFF | TGTGCCAGCAGTTTAACAACTAGTAGGAACACTGAAGCTTTCTTT | TRBJ1-1 | TRBV27 | . | .
CATSRDRASGRAGEQFF | TGTGCCACCAGCAGAGATCGGGCTAGCGGGAGGGCCGGGGAGCAGTTCTTC | TRBJ2-1 | TRBV15 | once | TRBD2
CASSPPRSNTEAFF | TGTGCCAGCAGTCCCCCTAGGAGTAACACTGAAGCTTTCTTT | TRBJ1-1 | TRBV6-5 | . | .